One sample yielded the 5 T cell receptor beta chains listed below, sequenced in a study of graft-versus-host responses after intestinal transplantation. No cognate antigen is known for these TCRs. Libraries were prepared by immunoSEQ multiplex PCR; TCRdb keeps only in-frame clonotypes and omits some of them. The sample includes some 87,000 clones, roughly 90% of them seen just once. The sequencing here drew on unstimulated CD4+ T cells sorted from spleen or lymph node cells, taken before intestinal transplant. The receptors derive from a human donor who received an intestinal transplant.

This sequence joins TRBV2 and TRBJ2-7; 11 nucleotides align to TRBD1. The V gene's germline CDR1 is SNHLY and CDR2 FYNNEI. CDR3 size: 15 residues. Unmatched junction bases numbered 6, after V lost 6 bases and J lost 2 bases. The DNA of the CDR3 is TGTGCCAGCAGAGCGGACAGGGGGCGAACCTACGAGCAGTACTTC. It specifies CASRADRGRTYEQYF.

This chain uses TRBV19 with TRBJ1-1, with TRBD1 as a possible D gene (5 bases). The CDR3 spans 14 residues. Trimming pared 6 bases from V and 1 base from J, leaving 12 bases between. Germline V gene lookup returns CDR1 LNHDA and CDR2 SQIVND (reference sequence). The CDR3 DNA follows: TGTGCCAGTAGGGGGGAGAGGGGGAACACTGAAGCTTTCTTT. Translation gives CASRGERGNTEAFF. Based on the CDR3 plus reference TRBV19 and TRBJ1-1, the full variable domain is DGGITQSPKYLFRKEGQNVTLSCEQNLNHDAMYWYRQDPGQGLRLIYYSQIVNDFQKGDIAEGYSVSREKKESFPLTVTSAQKNPTAFYLCASRGERGNTEAFFGQGTRLTVV.

The V gene is TRBV18, the J gene TRBJ1-2; a possible D gene is TRBD1 (5 bases). Trimming pared 2 bases from V and 8 bases from J, leaving 15 bases between. The germline V gene encodes CDR1 KGHSH and CDR2 LQKENI. This CDR3 is built from 14 residues. The CDR3 loop is CASSPVVEGFGYTF. DNA of the CDR3: TGTGCCAGCTCACCAGTCGTTGAGGGGTTCGGCTACACCTTC.

This rearrangement joins TRBV27 to TRBJ2-3; 11 bases map to TRBD2. The ends lost 7 bases at V and 1 base at J; junction bases unmatched: 1. CDR3 length: 14 amino acids. Germline lookup yields CDR1 MNHEY and CDR2 SMNVEV (reference sequence). CDR3 nucleotide sequence: TGTGCCAGCACACTAGCGGGGGGCACAGATACGCAGTATTTT. It yields the protein CASTLAGGTDTQYF.

J is TRBJ2-7 and V is TRBV10-2; TRBD2 matches 9 bases. V lost 4 bases to trimming and J lost 0 bases; unmatched junction nucleotides: 10. Germline values: CDR1 WSHSY, CDR2 SAAADI. CDR3 length equals 17 residues. This CDR3 is CASSVPPRLADSYEQYF. In DNA form, the CDR3 reads TGCGCCAGCAGTGTTCCACCCAGACTAGCGGACTCCTACGAGCAGTACTTC.